This entry concerns a single T cell receptor beta chain. Antigen specificity is unknown. The data are from a study of PD-1 blockade in mismatch repair-deficient tumors. The overall study: Patients had about 13 mismatch repair-deficient cancer types and were previously treated and progressing.

Study observations and caveats: Tumor-resident clones, often absent from pretreatment blood, expanded after pembrolizumab and then contracted.

Every patient had mismatch repair deficiency by PCR or immunohistochemistry. TCR sequencing covered a few patients who responded to pembrolizumab. Only in-frame clones appear in the TCRdb table, and some are missing; sequencing was by immunoSEQ multiplex PCR. The sample lists 120,000 or so clones, 85% to 90% occurring once. With 0 bases removed from V and 7 bases from J, the gap between germline ends came to 12 bases. Per germline, CDR1 MNHEY and CDR2 SVGAGI. CDR3 length equals 14 residues. Sequencing was performed on peripheral blood, taken 44 weeks after starting pembrolizumab. This receptor was identified in an adult with mismatch repair-deficient cancer. The chain has TRBV6-5 and TRBJ1-2, with no clear D. As DNA, the CDR3 is TGTGCCAGCAGTTACTCGTACAGCAAGTCTGGCTACACCTTC. This encodes CASSYSYSKSGYTF.